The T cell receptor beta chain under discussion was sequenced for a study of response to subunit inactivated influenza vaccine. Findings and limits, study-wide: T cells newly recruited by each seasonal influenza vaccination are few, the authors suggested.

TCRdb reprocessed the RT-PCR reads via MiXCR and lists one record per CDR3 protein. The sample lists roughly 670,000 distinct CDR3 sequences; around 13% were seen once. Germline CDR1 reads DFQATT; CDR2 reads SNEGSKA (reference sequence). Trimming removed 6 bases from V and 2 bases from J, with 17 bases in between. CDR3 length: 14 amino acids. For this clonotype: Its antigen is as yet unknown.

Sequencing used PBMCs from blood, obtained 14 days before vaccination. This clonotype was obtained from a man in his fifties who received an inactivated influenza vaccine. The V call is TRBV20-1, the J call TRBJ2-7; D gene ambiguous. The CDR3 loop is CSAYFKGRPYEQYF. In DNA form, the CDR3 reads TGCAGTGCGTACTTCAAAGGGCGCCCCTACGAGCAGTACTTC.